This TCR beta chain was captured in a study of T-cell reconstitution after alpha-beta-depleted transplantation in children. Library preparation (for TCRbeta) was performed with unique molecular identifiers. MiXCR, applied by TCRdb to the PCR reads, yields one record per CDR3 protein. The table records under 750,000 distinct CDR3 sequences, around 23% of them present only once. As to this clonotype: Its antigen remains unidentified.

Study results and limitations: Some patients' high day-60 TCRbeta diversity was traced to surviving recipient T cells and thymic progenitors. From newly produced T cells came most of the T-cell counts and diversity one year after transplant. Alpha-beta T cells present about two months after transplant were reported to originate from several hundred expanded graft clones.

The V segment lost 4 bases and the J segment 8 bases; nucleotides outside the gene matches: 11. The CDR3 extends over 14 amino acids. Germline CDR1 SGHRS, CDR2 YFSETQ. The sequencing used PBMCs, mostly from graft donor cells, collected 360 days after TCRalphabeta/CD19-depleted stem cell transplant. This TCR was sampled from a boy younger than two who had a stem cell transplant for acute myeloid leukemia, so the T cells may come from the graft donor. V is TRBV5-1 and J is TRBJ1-2; 7 nucleotides agree with TRBD1. The DNA for the CDR3 is TGCGCCAGCAGCCCCGGCAAGACAGGGAGCGGCTACACCTTC. It is translated as CASSPGKTGSGYTF.